This T cell receptor (beta chain) is from a study of radiotherapy plus CTLA-4 blockade in lung cancer. Study at large: For 15% to 20% of patients, objective responses occurred, and approximately 31% had disease control. Study-wide results and limits: Radiotherapy with ipilimumab was followed by blood expansion of tumor-derived clones. The authors reported that early blood T cell clone dynamics, with interferon-beta, best predicted response.

This clone was recorded once. No antigen is known for it. With 7 bases removed from V and 5 bases from J, the gap between germline ends came to 14 bases. Germline CDR1 MNHNS, CDR2 SASEGT. The CDR3 totals 13 residues. Assay: immunoSEQ multiplex PCR; the TCRdb copy retains only in-frame clones and omits some. Here the sample spans 95,000 to 150,000 clones, around 89% being singletons. Focal radiation plus CTLA-4 blockade with ipilimumab was given to patients with chemo-refractory metastatic non-small-cell lung cancer. The material was peripheral blood, obtained from a patient treated with radiotherapy plus ipilimumab. This receptor was identified in a human donor with non-small cell lung cancer that progressed on radiotherapy plus ipilimumab. The chain has TRBV6-1 and TRBJ1-2; D perhaps matches TRBD1 (6 bases). The CDR3 loop reads CASTEGDTYGYTF. Written as DNA, the CDR3 is TGTGCCAGCACCGAGGGGGACACATATGGCTACACCTTC.